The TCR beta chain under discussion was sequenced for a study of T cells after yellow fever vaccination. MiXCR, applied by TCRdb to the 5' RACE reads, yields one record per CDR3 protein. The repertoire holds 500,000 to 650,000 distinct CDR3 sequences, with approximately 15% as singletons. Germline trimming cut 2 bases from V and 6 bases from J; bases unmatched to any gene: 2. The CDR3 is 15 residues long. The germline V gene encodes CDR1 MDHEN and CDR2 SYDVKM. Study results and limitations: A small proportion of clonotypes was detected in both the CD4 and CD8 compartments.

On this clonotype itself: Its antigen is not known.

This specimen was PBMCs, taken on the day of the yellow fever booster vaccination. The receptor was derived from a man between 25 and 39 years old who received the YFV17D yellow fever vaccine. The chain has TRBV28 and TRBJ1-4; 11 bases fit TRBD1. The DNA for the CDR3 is TGTGCCAGCAGTTTAATGGGACAGGGGGATGAAAAACTGTTTTTT. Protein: CASSLMGQGDEKLFF.